The subject of this entry is one TCR beta chain. The data were obtained in a study of blood T cell repertoires in COVID-19. Clones were sequenced by immunoSEQ multiplex PCR, and TCRdb holds only the in-frame ones, with some missing. Of about 250,000 clones in the sample, roughly 90% were seen once. The sample was peripheral blood. This TCR derives from a young man with acute or convalescent COVID-19.

DNA of the CDR3: TGTGCCAGCTCACCCGTATTTGGGACAGCAGAAGCTTTCTTT. Translating it yields CASSPVFGTAEAFF. The chain recombines TRBV18 with TRBJ1-1, with TRBD1 identical over 7 bases. The CDR3 contains 14 residues. V lost 3 bases, J lost 8 bases, and 9 bases stayed unmatched. CDR1 and CDR2 (germline): KGHSH, LQKENI.